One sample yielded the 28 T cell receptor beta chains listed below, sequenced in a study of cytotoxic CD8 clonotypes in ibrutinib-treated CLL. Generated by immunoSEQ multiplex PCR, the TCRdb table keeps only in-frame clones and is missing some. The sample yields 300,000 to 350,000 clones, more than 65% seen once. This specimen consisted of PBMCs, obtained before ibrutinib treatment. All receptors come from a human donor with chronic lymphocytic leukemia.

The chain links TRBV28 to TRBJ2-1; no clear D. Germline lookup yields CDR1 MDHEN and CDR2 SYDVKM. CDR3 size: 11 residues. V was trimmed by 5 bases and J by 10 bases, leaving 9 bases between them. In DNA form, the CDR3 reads TGTGCCAGCAGTCCCCATTGGGAGCAGTTCTTC. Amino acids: CASSPHWEQFF.

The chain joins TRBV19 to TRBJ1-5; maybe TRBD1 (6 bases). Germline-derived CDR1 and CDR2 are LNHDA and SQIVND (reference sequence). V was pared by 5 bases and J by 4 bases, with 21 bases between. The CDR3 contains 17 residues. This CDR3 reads CASSPLNTGLRNQPQHF. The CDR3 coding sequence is TGTGCCAGTAGTCCATTAAATACAGGGTTGCGAAATCAGCCCCAGCATTTT. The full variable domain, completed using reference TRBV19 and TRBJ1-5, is DGGITQSPKYLFRKEGQNVTLSCEQNLNHDAMYWYRQDPGQGLRLIYYSQIVNDFQKGDIAEGYSVSREKKESFPLTVTSAQKNPTAFYLCASSPLNTGLRNQPQHFGDGTRLSIL.

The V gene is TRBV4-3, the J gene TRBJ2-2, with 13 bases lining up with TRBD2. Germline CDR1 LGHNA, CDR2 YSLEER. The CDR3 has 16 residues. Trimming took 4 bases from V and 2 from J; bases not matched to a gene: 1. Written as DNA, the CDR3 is TGCGCCAGCAGCCGACTAGCGGGAGGAAACACCGGGGAGCTGTTTTTT. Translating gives CASSRLAGGNTGELFF.

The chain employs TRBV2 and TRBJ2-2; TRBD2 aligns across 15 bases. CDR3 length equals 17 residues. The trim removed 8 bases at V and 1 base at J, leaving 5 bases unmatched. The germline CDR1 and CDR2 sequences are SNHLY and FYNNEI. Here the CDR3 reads CASGWGLAGGNTGELFF. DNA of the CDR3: TGTGCCAGCGGTTGGGGACTAGCGGGAGGGAACACCGGGGAGCTGTTTTTT.

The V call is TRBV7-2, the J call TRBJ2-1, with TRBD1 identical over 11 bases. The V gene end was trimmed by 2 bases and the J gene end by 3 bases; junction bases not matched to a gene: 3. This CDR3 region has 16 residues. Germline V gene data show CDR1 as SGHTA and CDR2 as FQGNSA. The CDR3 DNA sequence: TGTGCCAGCAGCTTAAGCGGGACAGGGGGCTACAATGAGCAGTTCTTC. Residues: CASSLSGTGGYNEQFF.

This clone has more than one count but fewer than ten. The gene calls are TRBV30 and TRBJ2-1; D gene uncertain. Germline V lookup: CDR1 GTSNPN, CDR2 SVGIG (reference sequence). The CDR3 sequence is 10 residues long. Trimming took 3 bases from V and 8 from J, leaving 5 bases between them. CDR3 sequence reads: CAWSQHEQFF. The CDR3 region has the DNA TGTGCCTGGAGCCAACATGAGCAGTTCTTC.

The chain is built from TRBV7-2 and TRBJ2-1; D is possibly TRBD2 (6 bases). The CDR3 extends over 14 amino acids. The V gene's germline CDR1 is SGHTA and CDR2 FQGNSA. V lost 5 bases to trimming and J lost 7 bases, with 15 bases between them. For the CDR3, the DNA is TGTGCCAGCAGCCCCCTGGGGGGTCGGAATGAGCAGTTCTTC. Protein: CASSPLGGRNEQFF.

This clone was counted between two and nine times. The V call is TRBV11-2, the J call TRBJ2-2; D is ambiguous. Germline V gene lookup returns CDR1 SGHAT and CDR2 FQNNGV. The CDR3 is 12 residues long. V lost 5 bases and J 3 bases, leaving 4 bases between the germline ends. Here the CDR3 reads CASSTYTGELFF. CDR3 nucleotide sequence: TGTGCCAGCAGCACATACACCGGGGAGCTGTTTTTT.

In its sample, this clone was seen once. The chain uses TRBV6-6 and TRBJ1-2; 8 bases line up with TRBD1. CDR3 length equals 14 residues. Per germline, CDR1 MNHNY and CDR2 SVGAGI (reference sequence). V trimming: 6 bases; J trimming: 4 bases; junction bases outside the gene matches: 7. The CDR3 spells CASSDRQGIYGYTF. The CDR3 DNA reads TGTGCCAGCAGCGATAGACAGGGGATCTATGGCTACACCTTC.

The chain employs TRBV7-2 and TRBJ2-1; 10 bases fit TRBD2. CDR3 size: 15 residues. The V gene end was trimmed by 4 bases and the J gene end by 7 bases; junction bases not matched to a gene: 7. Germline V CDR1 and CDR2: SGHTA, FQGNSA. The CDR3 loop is CASSSGLAAWNEQFF. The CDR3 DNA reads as TGTGCCAGCAGCTCCGGACTAGCGGCCTGGAATGAGCAGTTCTTC.

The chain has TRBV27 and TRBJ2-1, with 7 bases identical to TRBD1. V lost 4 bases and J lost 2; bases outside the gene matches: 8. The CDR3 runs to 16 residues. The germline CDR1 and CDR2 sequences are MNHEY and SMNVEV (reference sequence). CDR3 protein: CASSSEQGRPYNEQFF. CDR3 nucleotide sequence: TGTGCCAGCAGTTCCGAACAGGGGCGGCCCTACAATGAGCAGTTCTTC.

The CDR3 is CASSYSLTEAFF. CDR3 nucleotides: TGTGCCAGCAGTTACTCCCTCACTGAAGCTTTCTTT. The chain recombines TRBV6-6 with TRBJ1-1; no clear D. The CDR3 has 12 amino acids. CDR1 MNHNY and CDR2 SVGAGI come from the germline V gene (reference sequence). Trimming removed 0 bases at V and 4 bases at J, with 3 bases between.

The CDR3 region has the DNA TGTGCCAGCACTCTCGGGCTAGCGGGAAGCCAAGAGACCCAGTACTTC. It is translated as CASTLGLAGSQETQYF. The chain combines TRBV28 with TRBJ2-5; 9 bases agree with TRBD2. Per the germline V gene, CDR1 is MDHEN and CDR2 is SYDVKM. The CDR3 has 16 amino acids. J was trimmed by 1 base and V by 7 bases; bases with no gene match: 10.

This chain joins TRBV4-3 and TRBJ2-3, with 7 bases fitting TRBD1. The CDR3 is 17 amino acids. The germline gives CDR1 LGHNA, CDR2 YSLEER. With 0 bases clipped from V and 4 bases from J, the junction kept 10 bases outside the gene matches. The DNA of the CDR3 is TGCGCCAGCAGCCAAGACGCCACAGGGGACGGGGCAGATACGCAGTATTTT. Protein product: CASSQDATGDGADTQYF.

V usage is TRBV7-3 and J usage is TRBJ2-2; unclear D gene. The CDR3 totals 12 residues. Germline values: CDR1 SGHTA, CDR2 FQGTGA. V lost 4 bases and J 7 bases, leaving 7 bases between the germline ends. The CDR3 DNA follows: TGTGCCAGCAGCTCATCAATCGGGGAGCTGTTTTTT. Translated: CASSSSIGELFF.

Here the CDR3 reads CASSLVGQLNTGELFF. CDR3 coding DNA: TGTGCCAGCAGCTTAGTTGGACAGCTGAACACCGGGGAGCTGTTTTTT. V and J are TRBV7-6 and TRBJ2-2; D might be TRBD1 (6 bases). In germline, CDR1 is SGHVS, CDR2 FNYEAQ. The CDR3 sequence is 16 residues long. The V gene lost 1 base and the J gene lost 1 base, with 10 bases spanning the gap.

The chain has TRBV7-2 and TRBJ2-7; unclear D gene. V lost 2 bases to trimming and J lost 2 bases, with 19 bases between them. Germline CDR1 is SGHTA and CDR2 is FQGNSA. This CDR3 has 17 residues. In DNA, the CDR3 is TGTGCCAGCAGCTTAAGAGGTGTCGGTGGCAGGCCCTACGAGCAGTACTTC. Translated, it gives CASSLRGVGGRPYEQYF.

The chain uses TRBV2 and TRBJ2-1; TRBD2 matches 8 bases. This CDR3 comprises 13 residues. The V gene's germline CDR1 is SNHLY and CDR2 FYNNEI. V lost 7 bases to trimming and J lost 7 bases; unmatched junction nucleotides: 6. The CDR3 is CASMASGWNEQFF. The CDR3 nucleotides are TGTGCCAGCATGGCTAGCGGGTGGAATGAGCAGTTCTTC.

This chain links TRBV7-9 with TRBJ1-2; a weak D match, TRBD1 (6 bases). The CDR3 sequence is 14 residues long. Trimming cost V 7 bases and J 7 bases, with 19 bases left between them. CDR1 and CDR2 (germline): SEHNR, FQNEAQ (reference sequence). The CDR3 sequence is CASTQVGTKRGYTF. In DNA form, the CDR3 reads TGTGCCAGCACCCAAGTCGGGACAAAGCGTGGCTACACCTTC. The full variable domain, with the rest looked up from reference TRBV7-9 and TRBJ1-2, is DTGVSQNPRHKITKRGQNVTFRCDPISEHNRLYWYRQTLGQGPEFLTYFQNEAQLEKSRLLSDRFSAERPKGSFSTLEIQRTEQGDSAMYLCASTQVGTKRGYTFGSGTRLTVV.

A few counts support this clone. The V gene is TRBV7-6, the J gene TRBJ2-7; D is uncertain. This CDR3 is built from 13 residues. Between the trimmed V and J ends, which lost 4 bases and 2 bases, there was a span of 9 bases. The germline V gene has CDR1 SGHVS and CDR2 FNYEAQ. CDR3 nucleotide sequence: TGTGCCAGCAGCTCGAGTGGGGCCTACGAGCAGTACTTC. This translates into CASSSSGAYEQYF.

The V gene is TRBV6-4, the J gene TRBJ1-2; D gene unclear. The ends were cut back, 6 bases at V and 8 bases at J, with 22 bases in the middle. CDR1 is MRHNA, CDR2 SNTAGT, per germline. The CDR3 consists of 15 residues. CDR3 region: CASSQRPGPAQGYTF. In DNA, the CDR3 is TGTGCCAGCAGCCAAAGACCGGGTCCTGCGCAGGGCTACACCTTC.

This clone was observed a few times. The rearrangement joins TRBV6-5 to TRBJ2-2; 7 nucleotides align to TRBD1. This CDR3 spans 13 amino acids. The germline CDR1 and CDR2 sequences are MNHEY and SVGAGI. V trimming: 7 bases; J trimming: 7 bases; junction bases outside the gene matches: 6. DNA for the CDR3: TGTGCCAGCAACAGAAGACAGGGCGGGGAGCTGTTTTTT. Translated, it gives CASNRRQGGELFF.

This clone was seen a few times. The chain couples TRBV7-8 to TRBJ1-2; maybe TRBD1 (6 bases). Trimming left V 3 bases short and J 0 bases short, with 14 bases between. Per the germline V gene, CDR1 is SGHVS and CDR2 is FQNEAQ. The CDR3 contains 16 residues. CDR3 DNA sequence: TGTGCCAGCAGCTTGGGACACGAACACTCTAACTATGGCTACACCTTC. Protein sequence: CASSLGHEHSNYGYTF.

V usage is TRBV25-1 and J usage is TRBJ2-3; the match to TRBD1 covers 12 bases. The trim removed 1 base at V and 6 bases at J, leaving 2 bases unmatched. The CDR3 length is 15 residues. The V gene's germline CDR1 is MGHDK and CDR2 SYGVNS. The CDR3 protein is CASSEWGQGADTQYF. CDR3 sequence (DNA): TGTGCCAGCAGTGAATGGGGACAGGGGGCTGATACGCAGTATTTT.

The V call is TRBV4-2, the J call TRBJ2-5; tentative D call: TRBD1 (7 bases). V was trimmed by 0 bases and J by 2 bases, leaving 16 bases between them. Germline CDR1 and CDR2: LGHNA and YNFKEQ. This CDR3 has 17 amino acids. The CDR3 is CASSQDARDRLQETQYF. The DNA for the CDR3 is TGTGCCAGCAGCCAAGATGCGCGGGACAGACTTCAAGAGACCCAGTACTTC.

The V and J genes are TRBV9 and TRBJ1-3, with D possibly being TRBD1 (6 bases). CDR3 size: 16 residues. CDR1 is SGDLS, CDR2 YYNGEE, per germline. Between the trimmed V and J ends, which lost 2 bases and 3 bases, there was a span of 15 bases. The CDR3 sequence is CASSVLSGAGGNTIYF. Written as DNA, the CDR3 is TGTGCCAGCAGCGTTTTATCGGGGGCCGGTGGAAACACCATATATTTT.

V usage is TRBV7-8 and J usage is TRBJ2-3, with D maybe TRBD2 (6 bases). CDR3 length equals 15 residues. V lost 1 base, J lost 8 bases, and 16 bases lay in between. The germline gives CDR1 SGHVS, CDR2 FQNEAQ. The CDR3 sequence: CASSLVPGAFVTQYF. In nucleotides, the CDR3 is TGTGCCAGCAGCTTAGTTCCGGGAGCCTTCGTTACGCAGTATTTT.

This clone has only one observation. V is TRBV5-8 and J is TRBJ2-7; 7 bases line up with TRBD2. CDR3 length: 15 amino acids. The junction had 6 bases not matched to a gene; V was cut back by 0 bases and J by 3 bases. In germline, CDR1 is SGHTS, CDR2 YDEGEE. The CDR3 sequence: CASSLGLASFYEQYF. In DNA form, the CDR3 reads TGTGCCAGCAGCTTGGGACTAGCTTCTTTCTACGAGCAGTACTTC.